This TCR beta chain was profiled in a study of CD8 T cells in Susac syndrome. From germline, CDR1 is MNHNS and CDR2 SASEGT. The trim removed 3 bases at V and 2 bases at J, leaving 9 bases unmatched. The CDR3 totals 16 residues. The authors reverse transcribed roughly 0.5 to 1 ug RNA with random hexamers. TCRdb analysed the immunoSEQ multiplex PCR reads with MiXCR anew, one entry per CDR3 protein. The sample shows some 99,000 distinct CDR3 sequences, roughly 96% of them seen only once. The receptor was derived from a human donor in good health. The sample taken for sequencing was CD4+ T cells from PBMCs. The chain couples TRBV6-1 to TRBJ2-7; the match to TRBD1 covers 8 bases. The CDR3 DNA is TGTGCCAGCAGTGATCCCTCCGGGACAGGAGCCTACGAGCAGTACTTC. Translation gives CASSDPSGTGAYEQYF.